Each of the 20 T cell receptor beta chains below was sequenced from the same sample in a study of beta chain features in type 1 diabetes listed by TCRdb under 2018. The receptor library was made with the immunoSEQ multiplex PCR assay. All of the isolated RNA was reverse transcribed with the High Capacity cDNA Reverse Transcription Kit, so expressed TCRB transcripts were sequenced. The table comes from immuneACCESS by way of TCRdb, which keeps in-frame sequences with V and J called. Part of the clones is missing from these tables; in studies checked, under half for an unresolved V gene and the rest for unknown reasons. This sample is represented by some 350,000 clones; roughly 14% of them were singletons. Roughly 0.015% of the sample is in the top ten clones. General study outcomes and caveats: A moderate but significant shortening of TCRB CDR3 length was observed in type 1 diabetes patients in all four CD4+ subsets.

No antigen is known for these receptors. Material for sequencing was naive CD4+ T cells from blood. The meaning of the sample's cell subset or site label: true naive CD4+ T cells. Receptor source: a woman aged 18-35 years with type 1 diabetes.

In this sample, this clone turned up a few times. This chain connects TRBV29-1 to TRBJ1-1; D not certain. This CDR3 has 11 amino acids. Germline CDR1 is SQVTM and CDR2 is ANQGSEA. V lost 4 bases, J lost 4 bases, and 7 bases lay in between. For the CDR3, the DNA is TGCAGCGTTGGACTGATCACTGAAGCTTTCTTT. Protein sequence: CSVGLITEAFF.

This clone was counted only a few times. This chain joins TRBV5-1 and TRBJ2-5, with a tentative D call TRBD1 (5 bases). Per germline, CDR1 SGHRS and CDR2 YFSETQ. Between the trimmed V and J ends, which lost 0 bases and 2 bases, there was a span of 14 bases. The CDR3 loop spans 16 amino acids. CDR3 coding DNA: TGCGCCAGCAGCTTGGGGGCAAGGGGAACTCAAGAGACCCAGTACTTC. Amino acids: CASSLGARGTQETQYF.

This chain connects TRBV15 to TRBJ2-7, with TRBD2 matching over 11 bases. Trimming at V came to 2 bases and at J to 4 bases, leaving 10 bases not matched to a gene. Germline values: CDR1 LNHNV, CDR2 YYDKDF (reference sequence). This CDR3 has 17 residues. The CDR3: CATSRWGSTSGSYEQYV. The CDR3 nucleotides read TGTGCCACCAGCAGATGGGGGTCCACTAGCGGGAGTTACGAGCAGTACGTC.

This clone was picked up a small number of times. The chain employs TRBV18 and TRBJ2-7; D is possibly TRBD2 (6 bases). CDR3 size: 16 residues. Germline CDR1 and CDR2: KGHSH and LQKENI. Trimming shortened V by 2 bases and J by 2 bases, and 16 bases separated the two germline ends. Here the CDR3 DNA reads TGTGCCAGCTCACCATGGAGGGGCCTTTCTACCTACGAGCAGTACTTC. Its translation is CASSPWRGLSTYEQYF.

This sequence joins TRBV29-1 and TRBJ1-1, with a possible D match to TRBD1 (5 bases). The V end was cut by 6 bases, the J end by 0 bases, with 11 bases between. The germline V gene encodes CDR1 SQVTM and CDR2 ANQGSEA. The CDR3 consists of 13 residues. The CDR3 DNA sequence: TGCAGCGTCGCCAGGGTCATGAACACTGAAGCTTTCTTT. Encoded protein: CSVARVMNTEAFF.

J is TRBJ1-1 and V is TRBV18; D possibly corresponds to TRBD1 (6 bases). Germline CDR1 KGHSH, CDR2 LQKENI. Trimming shortened V by 3 bases and J by 7 bases, and 15 bases separated the two germline ends. This CDR3 contains 14 residues. Written as DNA, the CDR3 is TGTGCCAGCTCACCCCCCGGACAGATCATTGAAGCTTTCTTT. Amino acid sequence: CASSPPGQIIEAFF.

This clone was recorded a few times. This chain uses TRBV6-1 with TRBJ2-7, with D perhaps matching TRBD2 (6 bases). The germline V and J ends were trimmed by 5 bases and 0 bases, with 11 bases remaining between them. CDR1 is MNHNS, CDR2 SASEGT, per germline. The CDR3 runs to 14 residues. The CDR3 loop reads CASSSGGSSYEQYV. CDR3 DNA sequence: TGTGCCAGCAGTTCCGGAGGGAGCTCCTACGAGCAGTACGTC.

This clone has only a few counts. The chain recombines TRBV5-1 with TRBJ2-7, with a weak D call TRBD2 (5 bases). The V end lost 0 bases, the J end lost 0 bases, and 10 bases lay between the germline ends. Germline V gives CDR1 SGHRS, CDR2 YFSETQ. This CDR3 region has 15 residues. CDR3 amino acids: CASSLGPDSSYEQYF. Written as DNA, the CDR3 is TGCGCCAGCAGCTTGGGTCCGGACTCCTCCTACGAGCAGTACTTC.

This clone showed up just a few times. The V and J genes are TRBV6-5 and TRBJ1-1, with 7 bases matching TRBD1. The CDR3 has 12 amino acids. Germline CDR1 and CDR2: MNHEY and SVGAGI. V was pared by 5 bases and J by 8 bases, with 5 bases of the junction left unmatched. This CDR3 is CASSPGTVEAFF. In nucleotides, the CDR3 is TGTGCCAGCAGTCCCGGGACAGTCGAAGCTTTCTTT.

This clone was picked up a small number of times. The rearrangement links TRBV11-2 to TRBJ1-5; 7 bases line up with TRBD1. This CDR3 comprises 14 residues. V gave up 5 bases and J gave up 3 bases; unmatched junction bases: 4. Germline V gene sequence: CDR1 SGHAT, CDR2 FQNNGV. CDR3 DNA sequence: TGTGCCAGCAGCCCAGGGGGTCCCAATCAGCCCCAGCATTTT. The encoded protein is CASSPGGPNQPQHF. Together with reference TRBV11-2 and TRBJ1-5, the CDR3 gives the full variable domain: EAGVAQSPRYKIIEKRQSVAFWCNPISGHATLYWYQQILGQGPKLLIQFQNNGVVDDSQLPKDRFSAERLKGVDSTLKIQPAKLEDSAVYLCASSPGGPNQPQHFGDGTRLSIL.

The chain employs TRBV9 and TRBJ2-7, with D possibly TRBD2 on 6 matching bases. V was pared by 3 bases and J by 7 bases, with 23 bases between. Germline-derived CDR1 and CDR2 are SGDLS and YYNGEE. This CDR3 has 16 amino acids. This CDR3 is CASSESSSAGEGEQYF. The CDR3 nucleotides read TGTGCCAGCAGCGAATCCTCTTCAGCGGGCGAAGGTGAGCAGTACTTC.

V and J are TRBV18 and TRBJ2-5; 15 positions agree with TRBD2. The CDR3 sequence is 16 residues long. Germline V gene lookup returns CDR1 KGHSH and CDR2 LQKENI. Losses at the gene ends were 0 bases for V and 4 bases for J; bases not matched to a gene: 0. CDR3 loop: CASSPPGLAGGETQYF. CDR3 DNA: TGTGCCAGCTCACCACCGGGACTAGCGGGAGGAGAGACCCAGTACTTC.

The V and J genes are TRBV4-1 and TRBJ2-3; TRBD2 aligns across 10 bases. CDR1 and CDR2 (germline): MGHRA, YSYEKL. Trimming took 1 base from V and 0 from J; bases not matched to a gene: 7. The CDR3 has 18 residues. In nucleotides, the CDR3 is TGCGCCAGCAGCCAAGGTATTCTAGCGGGGGCTAGCACAGATACGCAGTATTTT. Its protein product is CASSQGILAGASTDTQYF.

This clone has a handful of counts. The V call is TRBV7-6, the J call TRBJ1-1; 9 bases map to TRBD1. V shed 5 bases and J 11 bases; nucleotides not matched to a gene: 18. The germline V gene has CDR1 SGHVS and CDR2 FNYEAQ. The CDR3 spans 16 residues. The CDR3 reads CASSHRRATGGWEAFF. The CDR3 DNA follows: TGTGCCAGCAGCCACCGTCGCGCGACAGGGGGATGGGAGGCTTTCTTT.

In this sample, this clone turned up a few times. As DNA, the CDR3 is TGTGCCAGCAGCTATGGGACAGGGAACGAGCAGTACTTC. Protein product: CASSYGTGNEQYF. The chain has TRBV7-3 and TRBJ2-7; 9 bases map to TRBD1. Germline V gene lookup returns CDR1 SGHTA and CDR2 FQGTGA. There are 13 residues in the CDR3. Unmatched junction bases numbered 3, after V lost 4 bases and J lost 5 bases.

The chain links TRBV7-2 to TRBJ2-5, with 11 bases that match TRBD2. Germline V lookup: CDR1 SGHTA, CDR2 FQGNSA. CDR3 length: 14 amino acids. V lost 5 bases, J lost 6 bases, and 5 bases stayed unmatched. The CDR3 is CASSTWTSGQTQYF. CDR3 DNA: TGTGCCAGCAGCACCTGGACTAGCGGGCAGACCCAGTACTTC.

The rearrangement uses TRBV4-3 and TRBJ2-3; 9 positions agree with TRBD2. This CDR3 has 17 amino acids. Germline V gene sequence: CDR1 LGHNA, CDR2 YSLEER. The V and J ends lost 2 bases and 1 base, in that order; junction bases with no gene match: 7. The CDR3 nucleotides are TGCGCCAGCAGCCAACGTGGACTAGCGAGGGGCACAGATACGCAGTATTTT. Encoded protein: CASSQRGLARGTDTQYF.

The CDR3 here is CASSGTGGNYNEQFF. The DNA for the CDR3 is TGTGCCAGCTCTGGGACAGGGGGCAATTACAATGAGCAGTTCTTC. J is TRBJ2-1 and V is TRBV18; 12 nucleotides align to TRBD1. Unmatched junction bases numbered 4, after V lost 6 bases and J lost 4 bases. Germline V CDR1 and CDR2: KGHSH, LQKENI. The CDR3 totals 15 residues. The full variable domain, in which reference TRBV18 and TRBJ2-1 provide the parts outside the CDR3, is NAGVMQNPRHLVRRRGQEARLRCSPMKGHSHVYWYRQLPEEGLKFMVYLQKENIIDESGMPKERFSAEFPKEGPSILRIQQVVRGDSAAYFCASSGTGGNYNEQFFGPGTRLTVL.

This clone was counted a few times. Here the CDR3 reads CASSLGRINQPQHF. CDR3 nucleotides: TGTGCCAGCAGCTTGGGCAGGATCAATCAGCCCCAGCATTTT. The rearrangement uses TRBV5-6 and TRBJ1-5; D is uncertain. V lost 0 bases and J 3 bases, leaving 7 bases between the germline ends. Looked up from germline, CDR1 is SGHDT and CDR2 is YYEEEE. The CDR3 consists of 14 residues.

This clone was counted between two and nine times. CDR3 nucleotide sequence: TGTGCCAGCAAAGGACAGCCGAACACCGGGGAGCTGTTTTTT. Translation gives CASKGQPNTGELFF. This chain uses TRBV2 with TRBJ2-2; TRBD1 is a possible D gene (6 bases). This CDR3 contains 14 residues. V lost 7 bases to trimming and J lost 0 bases, with 9 bases between them. Germline V gene data show CDR1 as SNHLY and CDR2 as FYNNEI.